This T cell receptor (beta chain) originates from a study of identical twins. Worth noting for this clonotype: Its antigen is not known.

CDR1 is ENHRY and CDR2 is SYGVKD in the germline V gene. This CDR3 has 14 amino acids. V was clipped by 11 bases and J by 7 bases; unmatched bases: 12. Findings and caveats of the study: Those out-of-frame alpha sequences shared by twins showed an excess of low generation probability.

Unique molecular identifiers were in the cDNA, with template-switch universal primer binding. TCRdb reanalysed the 5' RACE reads using MiXCR and keeps one entry per CDR3 protein. The sample contains about 210,000 distinct CDR3 sequences, over 8% of which appear only once. Sequencing was carried out using memory (CD45RO+) T cells sorted from blood. This chain joins TRBV10-3 and TRBJ2-1; 9 nucleotides match TRBD2. This TCR came from a woman aged 18-35 years in good health. DNA of the CDR3: TGTGCCGTCCATCGCGGGGGGGCCGATAATGAGCAGTTCTTC. Translating gives CAVHRGGADNEQFF.